Each of the 3 T cell receptor beta chains below was sequenced from the same sample in a study of T cell changes during pregnancy in multiple sclerosis. Profiling relied on immunoSEQ multiplex PCR, and the TCRdb table lists in-frame clones only, not all of them. The sample comprises some 58,000 clones, about 96% of which are singletons, and 2.5% rests with the top ten. The sample here was CD8+ T cells from peripheral blood mononuclear cells, taken after pregnancy. These receptor sequences come from a female donor with multiple sclerosis, enrolled in a pregnancy study.

The V and J genes are TRBV28 and TRBJ2-7; 11 nucleotides align to TRBD2. V shed 3 bases and J 5 bases; nucleotides not matched to a gene: 12. This CDR3 contains 17 residues. The germline gives CDR1 MDHEN, CDR2 SYDVKM. The CDR3 DNA follows: TGTGCCAGCAGTTTTGAACTAGCGGGAGCTGTAAGGGACGAGCAGTACTTC. Its protein is CASSFELAGAVRDEQYF.

The chain combines TRBV5-8 with TRBJ2-7, with TRBD1 as a possible D gene (6 bases). CDR1 and CDR2 (germline): SGHTS, YDEGEE. V lost 0 bases and J lost 7, with 14 bases in between. The CDR3 is 14 residues long. The CDR3 loop reads CASSLGGLLGEQYF. In DNA, the CDR3 is TGTGCCAGCAGCTTGGGGGGGCTCCTGGGGGAGCAGTACTTC.

The chain carries TRBV2 and TRBJ2-2, with 7 bases aligning to TRBD1. The CDR3 is 14 amino acids. Per the germline V gene, CDR1 is SNHLY and CDR2 is FYNNEI. J was trimmed by 6 bases and V by 2 bases; bases with no gene match: 3. Here the CDR3 DNA reads TGTGCCAGCAGTGAACAAGACAGGGCCGGGGAGCTGTTTTTT. It is translated as CASSEQDRAGELFF.